A selection of T cell receptor beta chains follows, all from one sample in a study of T cell clusters in autoimmune cytopenias. Reanalyzing the multiplex PCR reads, TCRdb keeps one entry per CDR3 protein, without DNA. Recorded for this sample: over a thousand distinct CDR3 sequences. Sequenced material: peripheral blood. Receptors originate from a human donor with an autoimmune cytopenia or autoimmune hepatitis (not recorded which). The CDR3 runs from the conserved cysteine through the conserved F or W. The order of the fields is J gene, clone size, V gene, CDR3 protein. Some rows have no size entry. The others give once, few or many, or a class for an expanded clone.

j_gene: TRBJ1-4; abundance: medium-sized; v_gene: TRBV6-2/TRBV6-3; CDR3aa: CASSPGHLSTNEKLFF
j_gene: TRBJ2-1; abundance: medium-sized; v_gene: TRBV6-1; CDR3aa: CASKLDTSSYNEQFF
j_gene: TRBJ2-1; abundance: medium-sized; v_gene: TRBV5-4; CDR3aa: CASSPGTSGAYNEQFF
j_gene: TRBJ2-7; abundance: medium-sized; v_gene: TRBV6-1; CDR3aa: CAAGLLGQGTGEQYF
j_gene: TRBJ2-5; abundance: -; v_gene: TRBV10-3; CDR3aa: CATGTSGGETQYF
j_gene: TRBJ2-2; abundance: -; v_gene: TRBV20-1; CDR3aa: CSARRSGDGTGELFF
j_gene: TRBJ2-1; abundance: large; v_gene: TRBV19; CDR3aa: CASRTTGDYNEQFF
j_gene: TRBJ1-4; abundance: large; v_gene: TRBV19; CDR3aa: CATNDRASATNEKLFF
j_gene: TRBJ2-5; abundance: medium-sized; v_gene: TRBV12-3/TRBV12-4; CDR3aa: CASSLVGVETQYF
j_gene: TRBJ1-6; abundance: -; v_gene: TRBV7-2; CDR3aa: CASSTRQGSILHF
j_gene: TRBJ2-3; abundance: medium-sized; v_gene: TRBV10-3; CDR3aa: CASCDPGQAADTQYF
j_gene: TRBJ2-3; abundance: -; v_gene: TRBV21-1; CDR3aa: CASSKGQKKQGDRTDTQYF
j_gene: TRBJ1-5; abundance: medium-sized; v_gene: TRBV6-1; CDR3aa: CASSEAGGIQPQHF
j_gene: TRBJ1-2; abundance: medium-sized; v_gene: TRBV27; CDR3aa: CASSFTGNYGYTF
j_gene: TRBJ2-3; abundance: -; v_gene: TRBV7-9; CDR3aa: CASSLGSLDTDTQYF
j_gene: TRBJ2-5; abundance: medium-sized; v_gene: TRBV18; CDR3aa: CASSPTGETQYF
j_gene: TRBJ1-2; abundance: -; v_gene: TRBV20-1; CDR3aa: CSARVHANSDYGYTF
j_gene: TRBJ1-1; abundance: -; v_gene: TRBV7-2; CDR3aa: CASSLEDRVAFF
j_gene: TRBJ1-6; abundance: medium-sized; v_gene: TRBV6-5; CDR3aa: CASSRDRVSISPLHF
j_gene: TRBJ2-2; abundance: medium-sized; v_gene: TRBV24-1; CDR3aa: CATSDSVVNTGELFF
j_gene: TRBJ1-2; abundance: -; v_gene: TRBV4-2; CDR3aa: CASSQEGGTLGYTF
j_gene: TRBJ1-5; abundance: medium-sized; v_gene: TRBV10-3; CDR3aa: CAISDSNQPQHF
j_gene: TRBJ2-7; abundance: medium-sized; v_gene: TRBV19; CDR3aa: CASSIVSGTGVNEQYF
j_gene: TRBJ1-2; abundance: medium-sized; v_gene: TRBV12-3/TRBV12-4; CDR3aa: CASSPNPYGYTF
j_gene: TRBJ2-2; abundance: large; v_gene: TRBV29-1; CDR3aa: CSARQSANTGELFF
j_gene: TRBJ1-3; abundance: medium-sized; v_gene: TRBV12-3/TRBV12-4; CDR3aa: CASTVDRAIGNTIYF
j_gene: TRBJ2-3; abundance: medium-sized; v_gene: TRBV5-6; CDR3aa: CASSLVGEADTQYF
j_gene: TRBJ1-1; abundance: medium-sized; v_gene: TRBV19; CDR3aa: CASSLRRDRGVDTEAFF
j_gene: TRBJ1-2; abundance: -; v_gene: TRBV20-1; CDR3aa: CSASRQGLYGYTF
j_gene: TRBJ2-5; abundance: medium-sized; v_gene: TRBV5-5; CDR3aa: CASSPSGTGVEETQYF
j_gene: TRBJ2-4; abundance: medium-sized; v_gene: TRBV19; CDR3aa: CASSTTLGGRGKNIQYF
j_gene: TRBJ1-5; abundance: -; v_gene: TRBV30; CDR3aa: CASSTGTGTTSNQPQHF
j_gene: TRBJ1-6; abundance: medium-sized; v_gene: TRBV5-4; CDR3aa: CASSSGTSGDYNSPLHF
j_gene: TRBJ1-2; abundance: medium-sized; v_gene: TRBV7-2; CDR3aa: CASSLGPGSYTF
j_gene: TRBJ2-2; abundance: medium-sized; v_gene: TRBV6-1; CDR3aa: CASSDLRPGGGTGELFF
j_gene: TRBJ2-7; abundance: medium-sized; v_gene: TRBV19; CDR3aa: CASSDRGGLPFEQYF
j_gene: TRBJ1-5; abundance: medium-sized; v_gene: TRBV7-9; CDR3aa: CASSRSDGPNQPQHF
j_gene: TRBJ1-5; abundance: -; v_gene: TRBV7-2; CDR3aa: CASSGTEYQPQHF
j_gene: TRBJ1-1; abundance: medium-sized; v_gene: TRBV6-5; CDR3aa: CASSTSLEAFF
j_gene: TRBJ1-5; abundance: medium-sized; v_gene: TRBV19; CDR3aa: CASSIELGQPQHF
j_gene: TRBJ2-7; abundance: -; v_gene: TRBV6-5; CDR3aa: CASSPSTGPSYEQYF
j_gene: TRBJ1-1; abundance: medium-sized; v_gene: TRBV6-2/TRBV6-3; CDR3aa: CASNIQHMNTEAFF
j_gene: TRBJ2-3; abundance: medium-sized; v_gene: TRBV30; CDR3aa: CAWSNWDGSLDTQYF
j_gene: TRBJ1-4; abundance: medium-sized; v_gene: TRBV6-1; CDR3aa: CASRIRKGEVSNEKLFF
j_gene: TRBJ1-6; abundance: medium-sized; v_gene: TRBV7-9; CDR3aa: CASRQRLWGASPLHF
j_gene: TRBJ2-5; abundance: -; v_gene: TRBV5-4; CDR3aa: CASSSASGGETQYF
j_gene: TRBJ2-1; abundance: -; v_gene: TRBV7-9; CDR3aa: CASSSSLGGANSYNEQFF
j_gene: TRBJ2-1; abundance: -; v_gene: TRBV4-2; CDR3aa: CASSQDLSGGAGNEQFF
j_gene: TRBJ2-1; abundance: -; v_gene: TRBV19; CDR3aa: CASRGSYNEQFF
j_gene: TRBJ1-1; abundance: -; v_gene: TRBV10-1; CDR3aa: CASSDGSVNTEAFF
j_gene: TRBJ2-7; abundance: medium-sized; v_gene: TRBV28; CDR3aa: CASSLSSGTSDYEQYF
j_gene: TRBJ2-3; abundance: medium-sized; v_gene: TRBV11-1; CDR3aa: CASSFQTPDTQYF
j_gene: TRBJ1-6; abundance: -; v_gene: TRBV20-1; CDR3aa: CSARRPFNSPLHF
j_gene: TRBJ2-1; abundance: medium-sized; v_gene: TRBV29-1; CDR3aa: CSVGHGGEQFF
j_gene: TRBJ2-5; abundance: medium-sized; v_gene: TRBV6-5; CDR3aa: CASSRDRAPKETQYF
j_gene: TRBJ2-1; abundance: -; v_gene: TRBV20-1; CDR3aa: CSAPQVGGSYNEQFF
j_gene: TRBJ2-5; abundance: medium-sized; v_gene: TRBV7-2; CDR3aa: CASSLEDSAARRPQYF
j_gene: TRBJ1-2; abundance: medium-sized; v_gene: TRBV5-6; CDR3aa: CASSTDRGYGYTF
j_gene: TRBJ1-5; abundance: medium-sized; v_gene: TRBV5-6; CDR3aa: CASSSLRGRHSNQPQHF